This T cell receptor (beta chain) emerged from a study of radiation and T cells in renal cell carcinoma. Sequenced by immunoSEQ multiplex PCR; TCRdb stores in-frame clones only, minus some. The repertoire consists of roughly 45,000 clones, with roughly 80% occurring once and the leading ten covering about 25%. Indicated time point: blood 4 weeks post-SBRT, at nephrectomy. Indicated treatment: 15 Gy SBRT to primary tumor, nephrectomy 4 weeks later. CDR3 size: 12 residues. Germline V CDR1 and CDR2: SGHVS, FNYEAQ. Trimming took off 3 bases at V and 4 bases at J, with 5 bases between the two ends. The chain combines TRBV7-6 with TRBJ2-3; D is unclear. The source material was blood, sampled from a patient whose treatment included radiotherapy and nephrectomy. The origin of this receptor is a woman aged 65 to 85 with renal cell carcinoma. The CDR3 nucleotides are TGTGCCAGCAGCTTCCAGGCAGATACGCAGTATTTT. Translation: CASSFQADTQYF.